The entry that follows covers one TCR beta chain sequence. Its matching antigen is unknown. V lost 3 bases to trimming and J lost 10 bases; unmatched junction nucleotides: 2. Germline loops: CDR1 LNHDA, CDR2 SQIVND (reference sequence). The CDR3 consists of 12 residues. Regarding time point: persistent/refractory GD, antithyroid drugs over 5 years with positive TRAb. With RNA extracted from PBMCs as input, the TCR library was made. Patients met American Thyroid Association criteria for Graves' disease. Construction of the TCR beta libraries employed iRepertoire HTBI primers in conjunction with Arm-PCR of CDR3 regions. From the multiplex PCR reads, TCRdb called clonotypes with MiXCR, one entry per CDR3 protein. The data show about 660,000 distinct CDR3 sequences, around 30% seen once. These data come from a study of regulatory T cells in long-lasting Graves disease. Study-wide findings and caveats: Limited sample numbers may have lowered accuracy.

V is TRBV19 and J is TRBJ2-5, with 10 bases that match TRBD1. The TCR comes from a female donor with Graves disease. This material consisted of peripheral blood mononuclear cells (PBMCs), taken when the disease was refractory, from a patient treated with antithyroid drugs. CDR3 bases: TGTGCCAGTAGTATGGGACAGGGGAACCAGTACTTC. Amino acids: CASSMGQGNQYF.